This entry describes one T cell receptor (beta chain). Its matching antigen is unknown. Germline V CDR1 and CDR2: DFQATT, SNEGSKA (reference sequence). This CDR3 spans 13 amino acids. The V and J ends lost 7 bases and 4 bases, in that order; junction bases with no gene match: 6. The data stem from a study of CD8 T cells in ankylosing spondylitis. Study-wide results and limits: Blood from ankylosing spondylitis patients appeared to carry a characteristic roughly eight-variant TCR beta motif. Earlier studies detected some motif variants in reactive arthritis synovial fluid and blood. Disease-associated clones were CD8+ and fairly uncommon in peripheral blood.

TCRdb analysed the 5' RACE reads with MiXCR anew, one entry per CDR3 protein. The data contain around 770,000 distinct CDR3 sequences, about 11% of them singletons. The rearrangement joins TRBV20-1 to TRBJ1-4; 7 bases are shared with TRBD1. This receptor was taken from a male donor with ankylosing spondylitis. Material for sequencing was blood, either unsorted or a sorted T cell fraction (not recorded which). DNA of the CDR3: TGCAGTGGGGTGGACAGGAGTAATGAAAAACTGTTTTTT. This encodes CSGVDRSNEKLFF.